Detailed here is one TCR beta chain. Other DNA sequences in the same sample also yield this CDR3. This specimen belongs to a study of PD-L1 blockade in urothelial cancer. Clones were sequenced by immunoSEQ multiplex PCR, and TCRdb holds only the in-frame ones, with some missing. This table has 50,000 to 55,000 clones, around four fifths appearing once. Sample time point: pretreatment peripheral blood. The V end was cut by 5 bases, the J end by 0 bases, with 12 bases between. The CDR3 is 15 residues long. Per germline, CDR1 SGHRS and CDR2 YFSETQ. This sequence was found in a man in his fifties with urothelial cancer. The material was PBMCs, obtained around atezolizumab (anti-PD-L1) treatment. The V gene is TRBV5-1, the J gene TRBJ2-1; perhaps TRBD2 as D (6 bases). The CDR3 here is CASSRDSSSYNEQFF. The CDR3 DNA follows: TGCGCCAGCAGTCGGGACTCCAGCTCCTACAATGAGCAGTTCTTC.